This note documents a single T cell receptor (beta chain) sequence. Its antigen is undetermined. Each CDR3 protein is one row after TCRdb ran MiXCR on the reads. The data contain 200,000 to 300,000 distinct CDR3 sequences, around 6.4% of them singletons. This record belongs to a study of T cell repertoires in cytomegalovirus infection. Looking at the study overall: An indication of both CMV infection and matching HLA type came from public TCR beta signatures. Overall study results and limits: The study found HLA-C-restricted CMV-specific TCR beta clonotypes dominating the ex vivo response. Cumulative public TCR beta family frequency identified CMV carriers with the relevant HLA.

V was pared by 6 bases and J by 0 bases, with 9 bases of the junction left unmatched. There are 16 residues in the CDR3. Germline V gene sequence: CDR1 MDHEN, CDR2 SYDVKM. The sequenced sample was PBMCs. The sequence came from a human donor in good health (CMV status not recorded). Some clones in this sample may be carry-over from other donors' samples. The V gene is TRBV28, the J gene TRBJ2-7; 9 nucleotides align to TRBD1. CDR3 DNA sequence: TGTGCCAGCAGACCCGTTACAGGGGGCAACTCCTACGAGCAGTACTTC. It yields the protein CASRPVTGGNSYEQYF.